This T cell receptor beta chain derives from a study of T cells in Graves' hyperthyroidism and ophthalmopathy (dated by TCRdb to the late 2010s). Context from the whole study: Peripheral blood was collected at initial diagnosis, before any treatment. To identify distinguishing TCR V-J signatures, a discovery cohort of around 100 patients was used, comprising 43 with Graves' ophthalmopathy and around 57 with stable Graves' hyperthyroidism. For training and testing, the 100 or so patients in the discovery cohort were randomly divided in a 7:3 ratio. The paper describes TCR Vbeta CDR3 sequencing of some 130 peripheral blood samples, made up of fewer than 50 ophthalmopathy patients, roughly 75 hyperthyroidism patients and about 17 progressor patients. Whether ophthalmopathy could be predicted prospectively was tested in an independent validation cohort made up of about 18 hyperthyroidism patients plus 17 patients who later progressed to ophthalmopathy. Once sampling was done, hyperthyroidism patients were given methimazole at a starting dose of 30 mg daily, whereas ophthalmopathy patients were given high-dose intravenous methylprednisolone. In over five Graves' hyperthyroidism patients, the study also compared T-cell repertoires from thyroid tissue with T-cell repertoires from blood.

On the study overall, not on this receptor specifically: During validation, the model predicted progression to ophthalmopathy a median of about 6.5 months ahead of onset, with approximately 71% sensitivity and roughly 72% specificity. Ophthalmopathy was separated from stable hyperthyroidism by a 13 V-J signature model, with 85% to 90% sensitivity and roughly 84% specificity obtained in cross-validation and 80%/75% obtained in testing. Most expanded thyroid clonotypes (frequency above 0.001) were also found in blood, which suggests that blood repertoires may mirror thyroid immune responses. No statistical method was used to fix the sample size in advance, and group allocation was not hidden from the investigators.

This clonotype was detected many times. This receptor's antigen is unknown. Within one base of it there is no much larger clone, and no base qualities were kept. Amplification of TCR beta CDR3 regions was carried out from RNA transcripts. For the first round of RT-PCR on the TCR CDR3, the HTBI primer set was used together with the Qiagen OneStep RT-PCR kit. Libraries were constructed in a second round of multiplex PCR, after which size selection and purification were carried out. Sequencing of the libraries was done on an Illumina HiSeq2000 using paired-end 100 bp reads. The authors' analysis ran thus. SOAPnuke was used to process the raw data, throwing out any read that contained adapters or uncalled bases, had a mean Phred below 15, or lacked an exact constant-primer or identifier match. COPE v1.2.5 was used to merge the high-quality paired reads, and each unique nucleotide sequence was defined as a clonotype. MiTCR v1.1 was used to align the clonotypes against IMGT TRBV, TRBD and TRBJ reference segments. Only V-J combinations with frequency above 0.0001, covering about 99% of repertoires, were analysed. The TCS score was defined as the ratio of F50 (clonal expansion) to E x V (chaos), calculated using BLOSUM62-based TCRdist between CDR3 peptides within each V-J. Welch's t-statistics and random forest reduced approximately 520 V-J features to about 12, which were used in a naive Bayes classifier (R e1071). TCRdb took the public reads, trimmed them with fastp at Q25, ran MiXCR for clone calling and kept in-frame beta chains. Under each unique CDR3 protein, matching rows form one entry showing the most common genes and DNA. What appears here as the V and J calls and clone size reflects TCRdb's work, not the paper's. This sample comprises 350,000 to 450,000 distinct CDR3 sequences, around 13% of them detected only once. The top ten clonotypes cover 9.5% to 12% of the sample.

Graves' hyperthyroidism was defined as stable when no progression to ophthalmopathy occurred over 18 months of follow-up. Hyperthyroidism patients were newly diagnosed, with disease duration under 2 months, and aged 18 to 65 years. Patients with uncontrolled infections, other autoimmune diseases, pregnancy or lactation were excluded. Clinical symptoms, serum thyroxine and TRAb, thyroid ultrasound, and orbital computed tomography formed the basis for the diagnoses. PBMCs were isolated from approximately 10 ml of fresh peripheral blood by Ficoll-Paque density gradient centrifugation. Total RNA was extracted using Trizol reagent, and RNA quality was assessed on an Agilent 2100 Bioanalyzer. Trimming removed 3 bases from V and 9 bases from J, leaving 12 bases between the germline ends. The CDR3 contains 13 residues, cysteine and phenylalanine counted. Of all the DNA, just the CDR3 is kept, 39 bases in frame from base 1. From a lookup of the germline V gene, CDR1 and CDR2 are MDHEN and SYDVKM.

Sequences were obtained from blood. The chain couples TRBV28 to TRBJ1-5; perhaps TRBD1 is the D gene, with 6 bases matching. The sequence was obtained from a woman aged 60-70 years with Graves' hyperthyroidism. For the CDR3, the sequence is CASSFSEGGPQHF. The DNA reads TGTGCCAGCAGTTTCTCTGAGGGGGGGCCCCAGCATTTT.